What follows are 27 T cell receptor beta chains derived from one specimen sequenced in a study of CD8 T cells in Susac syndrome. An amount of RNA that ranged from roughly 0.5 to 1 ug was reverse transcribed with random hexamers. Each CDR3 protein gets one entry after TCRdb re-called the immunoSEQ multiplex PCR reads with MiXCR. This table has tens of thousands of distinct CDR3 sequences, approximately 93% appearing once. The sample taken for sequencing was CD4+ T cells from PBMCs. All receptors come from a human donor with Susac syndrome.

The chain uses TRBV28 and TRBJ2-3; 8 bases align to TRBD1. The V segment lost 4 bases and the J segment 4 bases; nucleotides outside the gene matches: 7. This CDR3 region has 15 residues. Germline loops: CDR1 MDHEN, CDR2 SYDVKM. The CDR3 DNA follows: TGTGCCAGCAGTTCCCAGGGGGCGGAATCAGATACGCAGTATTTT. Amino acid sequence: CASSSQGAESDTQYF. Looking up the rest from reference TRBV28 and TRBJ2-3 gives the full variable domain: DVKVTQSSRYLVKRTGEKVFLECVQDMDHENMFWYRQDPGLGLRLIYFSYDVKMKEKGDIPEGYSVSREKKERFSLILESASTNQTSMYLCASSSQGAESDTQYFGPGTRLTVL.

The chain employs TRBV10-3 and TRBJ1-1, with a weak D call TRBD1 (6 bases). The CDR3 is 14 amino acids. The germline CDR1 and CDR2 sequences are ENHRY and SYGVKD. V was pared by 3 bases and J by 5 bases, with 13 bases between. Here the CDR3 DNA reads TGTGCCATCAGTGATGGCAGGGGAGGAACTGAAGCTTTCTTT. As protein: CAISDGRGGTEAFF.

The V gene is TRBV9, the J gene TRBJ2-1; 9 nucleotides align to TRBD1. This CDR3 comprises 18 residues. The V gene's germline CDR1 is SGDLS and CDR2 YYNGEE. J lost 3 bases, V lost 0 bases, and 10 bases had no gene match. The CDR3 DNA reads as TGTGCCAGCAGCGTAGGCTTTTCACAGGGGGCTTTCTACAATGAGCAGTTCTTC. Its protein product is CASSVGFSQGAFYNEQFF.

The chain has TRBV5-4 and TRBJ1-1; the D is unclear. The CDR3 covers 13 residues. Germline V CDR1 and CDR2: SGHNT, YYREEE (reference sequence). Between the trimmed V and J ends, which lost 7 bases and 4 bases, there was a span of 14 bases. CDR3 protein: CASALRWGTEAFF. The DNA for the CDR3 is TGTGCCAGCGCCTTAAGATGGGGCACTGAAGCTTTCTTT.

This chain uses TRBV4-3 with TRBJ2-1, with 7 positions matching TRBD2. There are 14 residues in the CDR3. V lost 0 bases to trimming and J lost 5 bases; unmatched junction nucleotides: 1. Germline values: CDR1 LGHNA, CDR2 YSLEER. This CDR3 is CASSQEGGNNEQFF. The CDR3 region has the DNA TGCGCCAGCAGCCAAGAGGGAGGGAACAATGAGCAGTTCTTC.

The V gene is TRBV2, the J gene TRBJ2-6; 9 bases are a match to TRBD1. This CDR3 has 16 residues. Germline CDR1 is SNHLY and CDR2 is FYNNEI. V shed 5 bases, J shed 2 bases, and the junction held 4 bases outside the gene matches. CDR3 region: CASSRDREAGANVLTF. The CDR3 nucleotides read TGTGCCAGCAGTCGGGACAGGGAGGCTGGGGCCAACGTCCTGACTTTC. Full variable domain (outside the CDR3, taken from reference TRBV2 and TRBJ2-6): EPEVTQTPSHQVTQMGQEVILRCVPISNHLYFYWYRQILGQKVEFLVSFYNNEISEKSEIFDDQFSVERPDGSNFTLKIRSTKLEDSAMYFCASSRDREAGANVLTFGAGSRLTVL.

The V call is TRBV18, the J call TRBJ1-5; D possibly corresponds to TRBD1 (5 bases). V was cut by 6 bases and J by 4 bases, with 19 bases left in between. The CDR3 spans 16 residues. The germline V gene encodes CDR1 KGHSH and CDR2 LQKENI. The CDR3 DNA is TGTGCCAGCTCCCTCGGGACCTCCCGGGAGAATCAGCCCCAGCATTTT. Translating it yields CASSLGTSRENQPQHF. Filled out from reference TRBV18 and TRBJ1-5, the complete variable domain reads NAGVMQNPRHLVRRRGQEARLRCSPMKGHSHVYWYRQLPEEGLKFMVYLQKENIIDESGMPKERFSAEFPKEGPSILRIQQVVRGDSAAYFCASSLGTSRENQPQHFGDGTRLSIL.

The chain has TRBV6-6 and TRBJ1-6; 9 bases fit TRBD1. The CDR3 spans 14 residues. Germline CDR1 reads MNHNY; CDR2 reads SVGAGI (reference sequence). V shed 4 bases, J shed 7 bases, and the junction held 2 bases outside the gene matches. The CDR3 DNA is TGTGCCAGCAGTTGGGACAGGGCCAATTCACCCCTCCACTTT. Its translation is CASSWDRANSPLHF.

In nucleotides, the CDR3 is TGTGCCAGCTCACCAAATCAGGACACCGGGGAGCTGTTTTTT. Translating gives CASSPNQDTGELFF. The chain combines TRBV18 with TRBJ2-2; no reliable D call. The V gene lost 2 bases and the J gene lost 3 bases, with 7 bases spanning the gap. The CDR3 spans 14 residues. In germline, CDR1 is KGHSH, CDR2 LQKENI. The entire variable domain, with the rest obtained from reference TRBV18 and TRBJ2-2, is as follows: NAGVMQNPRHLVRRRGQEARLRCSPMKGHSHVYWYRQLPEEGLKFMVYLQKENIIDESGMPKERFSAEFPKEGPSILRIQQVVRGDSAAYFCASSPNQDTGELFFGEGSRLTVL.

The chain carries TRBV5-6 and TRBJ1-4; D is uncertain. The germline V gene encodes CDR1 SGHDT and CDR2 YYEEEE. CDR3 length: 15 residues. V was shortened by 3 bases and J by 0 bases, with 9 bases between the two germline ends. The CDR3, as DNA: TGTGCCAGCAGCTCGGTTTGGGCAACTAATGAAAAACTGTTTTTT. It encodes CASSSVWATNEKLFF.

This chain's CDR3 is CASQGPPRAKNIQYF. DNA for the CDR3: TGTGCCAGTCAGGGCCCTCCGCGAGCCAAAAACATTCAGTACTTC. The gene calls are TRBV19 and TRBJ2-4; TRBD1 is a possible D gene (5 bases). Trimming left V 8 bases short and J 0 bases short, with 14 bases between. This CDR3 comprises 15 residues. Looked up from germline, CDR1 is LNHDA and CDR2 is SQIVND (reference sequence).

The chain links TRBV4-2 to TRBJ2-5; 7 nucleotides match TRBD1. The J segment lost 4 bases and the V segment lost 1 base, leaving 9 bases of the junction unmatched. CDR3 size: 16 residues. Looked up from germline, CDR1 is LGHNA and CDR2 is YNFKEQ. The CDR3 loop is CASSQVGDRWAETQYF. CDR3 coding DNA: TGTGCCAGCAGCCAAGTCGGGGACAGATGGGCAGAGACCCAGTACTTC.

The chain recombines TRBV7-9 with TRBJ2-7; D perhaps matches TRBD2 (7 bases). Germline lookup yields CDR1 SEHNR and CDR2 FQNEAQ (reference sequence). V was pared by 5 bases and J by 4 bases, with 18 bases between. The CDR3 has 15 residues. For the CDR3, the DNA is TGTGCCAGCAGCCCCCCCGGGGGGCTTCTTTACGAGCAGTACTTC. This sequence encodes CASSPPGGLLYEQYF.

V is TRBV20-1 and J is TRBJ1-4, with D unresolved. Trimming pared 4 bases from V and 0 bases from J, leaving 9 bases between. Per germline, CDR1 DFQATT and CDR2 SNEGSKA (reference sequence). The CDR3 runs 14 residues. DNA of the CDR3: TGCAGTGCTAAGCAAGGGCCAACTAATGAAAAACTGTTTTTT. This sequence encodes CSAKQGPTNEKLFF.

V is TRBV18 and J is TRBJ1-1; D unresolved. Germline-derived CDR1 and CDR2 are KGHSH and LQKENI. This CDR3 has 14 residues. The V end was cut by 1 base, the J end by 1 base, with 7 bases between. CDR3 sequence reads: CASSPQMQNTEAFF. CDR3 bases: TGTGCCAGCTCACCACAGATGCAGAACACTGAAGCTTTCTTT.

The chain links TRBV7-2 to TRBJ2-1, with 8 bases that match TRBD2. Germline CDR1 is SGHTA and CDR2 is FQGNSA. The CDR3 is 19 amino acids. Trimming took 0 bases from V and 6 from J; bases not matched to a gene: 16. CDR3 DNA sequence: TGTGCCAGCAGCTTAGCGGGATACGGGGGGGGCCCCCCGCGCAATGAGCAGTTCTTC. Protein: CASSLAGYGGGPPRNEQFF.

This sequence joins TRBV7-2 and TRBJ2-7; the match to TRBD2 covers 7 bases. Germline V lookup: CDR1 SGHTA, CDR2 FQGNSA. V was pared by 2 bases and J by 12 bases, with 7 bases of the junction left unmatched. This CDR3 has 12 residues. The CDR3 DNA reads TGTGCCAGCAGCTTATTGGGGGGGGACCCGTACTTC. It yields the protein CASSLLGGDPYF.

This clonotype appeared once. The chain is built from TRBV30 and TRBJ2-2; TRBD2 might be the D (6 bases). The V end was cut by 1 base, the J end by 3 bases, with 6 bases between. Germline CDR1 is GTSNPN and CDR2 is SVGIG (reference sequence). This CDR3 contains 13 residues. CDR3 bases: TGTGCCTGGAGTGGGAGGGACACCGGGGAGCTGTTTTTT. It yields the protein CAWSGRDTGELFF.

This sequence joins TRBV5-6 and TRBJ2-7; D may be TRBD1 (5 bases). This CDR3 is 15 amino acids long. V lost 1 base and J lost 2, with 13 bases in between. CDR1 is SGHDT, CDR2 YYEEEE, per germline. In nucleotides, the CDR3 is TGTGCCAGCAGCTTGTCAGGGTCCGGAACCTACGAGCAGTACTTC. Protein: CASSLSGSGTYEQYF.

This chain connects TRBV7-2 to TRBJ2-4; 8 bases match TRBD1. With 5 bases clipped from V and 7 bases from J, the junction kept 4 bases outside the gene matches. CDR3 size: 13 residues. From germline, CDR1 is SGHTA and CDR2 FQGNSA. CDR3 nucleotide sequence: TGTGCCAGCAGCCTGGACAGGGAGAACATTCAGTACTTC. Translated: CASSLDRENIQYF.

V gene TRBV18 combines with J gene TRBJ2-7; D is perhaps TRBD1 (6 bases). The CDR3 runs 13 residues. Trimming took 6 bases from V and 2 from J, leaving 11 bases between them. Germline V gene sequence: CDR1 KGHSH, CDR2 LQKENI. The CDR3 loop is CASSDRATYEQYF. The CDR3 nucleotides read TGTGCCAGCTCGGACAGAGCCACCTACGAGCAGTACTTC.

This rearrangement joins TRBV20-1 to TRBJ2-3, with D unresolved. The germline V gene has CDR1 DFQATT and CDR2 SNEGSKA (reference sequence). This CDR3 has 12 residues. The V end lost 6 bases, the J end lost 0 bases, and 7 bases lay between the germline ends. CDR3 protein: CSAATSTDTQYF. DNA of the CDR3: TGCAGTGCCGCCACTAGCACAGATACGCAGTATTTT.

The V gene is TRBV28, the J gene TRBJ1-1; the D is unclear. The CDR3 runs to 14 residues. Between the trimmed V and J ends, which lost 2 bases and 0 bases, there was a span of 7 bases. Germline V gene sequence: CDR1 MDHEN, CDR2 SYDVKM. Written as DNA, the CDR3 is TGTGCCAGCAGTTTAAGAGAGATGAACACTGAAGCTTTCTTT. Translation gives CASSLREMNTEAFF.

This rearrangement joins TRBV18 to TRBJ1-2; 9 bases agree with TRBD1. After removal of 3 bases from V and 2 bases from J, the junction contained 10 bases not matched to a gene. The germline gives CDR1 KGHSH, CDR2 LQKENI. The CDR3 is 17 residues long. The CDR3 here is CASSPGQGSTINYGYTF. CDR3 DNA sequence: TGTGCCAGCTCACCCGGACAGGGGTCGACAATAAACTATGGCTACACCTTC.

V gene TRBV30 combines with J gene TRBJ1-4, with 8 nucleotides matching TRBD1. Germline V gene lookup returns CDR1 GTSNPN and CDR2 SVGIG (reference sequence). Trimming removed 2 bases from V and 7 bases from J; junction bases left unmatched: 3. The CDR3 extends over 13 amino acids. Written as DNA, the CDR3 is TGTGCCTGGAGTCAGGGGGCGAGTGAAAAACTGTTTTTT. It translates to CAWSQGASEKLFF.

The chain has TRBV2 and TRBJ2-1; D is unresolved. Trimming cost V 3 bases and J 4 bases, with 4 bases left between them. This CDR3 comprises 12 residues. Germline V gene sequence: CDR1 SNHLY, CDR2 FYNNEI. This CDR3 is CASSDGYNEQFF. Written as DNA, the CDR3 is TGTGCCAGCAGTGATGGGTACAATGAGCAGTTCTTC.

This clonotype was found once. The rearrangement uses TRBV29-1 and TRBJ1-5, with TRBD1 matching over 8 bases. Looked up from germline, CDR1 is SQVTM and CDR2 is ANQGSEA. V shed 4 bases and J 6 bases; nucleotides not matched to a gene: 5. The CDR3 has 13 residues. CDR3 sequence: CSVAGGMGQPQHF. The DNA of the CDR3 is TGCAGCGTTGCAGGGGGCATGGGTCAGCCCCAGCATTTT. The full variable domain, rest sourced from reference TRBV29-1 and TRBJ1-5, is SAVISQKPSRDICQRGTSLTIQCQVDSQVTMMFWYRQQPGQSLTLIATANQGSEATYESGFVIDKFPISRPNLTFSTLTVSNMSPEDSSIYLCSVAGGMGQPQHFGDGTRLSIL.